Included here is one T cell receptor beta chain sequence, with context. This entry is derived from a study of blood T cell repertoires in COVID-19. V was shortened by 6 bases and J by 7 bases, with 18 bases between the two germline ends. This CDR3 spans 14 amino acids. The germline V gene has CDR1 GTSNPN and CDR2 SVGIG (reference sequence). The assay was immunoSEQ multiplex PCR, and TCRdb's table has in-frame clones only and misses some. The profile shows around 450,000 clones, about nine tenths of them singletons. The clonotype originates from a woman younger than 30 who had recovered from COVID-19. The chain joins TRBV30 to TRBJ1-4; D might be TRBD1 (5 bases). Sample: PBMCs or T cells enriched from blood (not recorded which). For the CDR3, the DNA is TGTGCCTGTCCGTCGGTGGGGCGGGGTGAAAAACTGTTTTTT. Protein: CACPSVGRGEKLFF.